This paragraph covers one T cell receptor beta chain sequence. No antigen is known for it. The study ran its PCR with 60 Vbeta and 13 Jbeta primers. Generated by immunoSEQ multiplex PCR, the TCRdb table keeps only in-frame clones and is missing some. Its clone listing holds 180,000 or so clones. Between the trimmed V and J ends, which lost 1 base and 2 bases, there was a span of 15 bases. CDR3 length: 16 amino acids. Germline values: CDR1 SGHRS, CDR2 YFSETQ. This specimen belongs to a study of cytomegalovirus exposure and HLA in healthy donors. At the level of the study: Samples from HLA-typed donors yielded about 85 million unique TCRs in an early data release.

Overall study results and limits: Of the V segments, some could not be distinguished, including TRBV6-2 and TRBV6-3, and were excluded. A later analysis found most CMV-associated TCR beta chains apparently HLA-restricted. Prior analysis indicated that the majority of TCR beta V segments exhibited productivity approximately 87% or approximately 30% of the time.

The J gene is TRBJ1-1, the V gene TRBV5-1; possible D gene TRBD1, 5 bases. Sequencing input: PBMCs. This TCR derives from a boy between 10 and 17 years old in good health and CMV-seronegative. The CDR3 sequence is CASSLTVGGINTEAFF. CDR3 sequence (DNA): TGCGCCAGCAGCTTGACGGTGGGGGGTATAAACACTGAAGCTTTCTTT.